The next 23 T cell receptor beta chains were all read from a single sample in a study of blood T cell repertoires in COVID-19. Profiling relied on immunoSEQ multiplex PCR, and the TCRdb table lists in-frame clones only, not all of them. Of a few hundred thousand clones in the sample, around 86% were seen once. The sequencing input was PBMCs or T cells enriched from blood (not recorded which). The source of these receptors is a woman in her late teens or twenties who had recovered from COVID-19.

The chain couples TRBV30 to TRBJ1-1; D perhaps matches TRBD1 (5 bases). The CDR3 totals 17 residues. CDR1 is GTSNPN and CDR2 is SVGIG in the germline V gene (reference sequence). With 2 bases removed from V and 4 bases from J, the gap between germline ends came to 23 bases. This CDR3 is CAWSRVSTGVQGTEAFF. The CDR3 nucleotides read TGTGCCTGGAGTAGGGTCAGCACAGGCGTTCAGGGCACTGAAGCTTTCTTT.

V usage is TRBV29-1 and J usage is TRBJ2-7; TRBD2 matches 10 bases. Germline V gene data show CDR1 as SQVTM and CDR2 as ANQGSEA. Losses at the gene ends were 6 bases for V and 2 bases for J; bases not matched to a gene: 13. The CDR3 covers 16 residues. The CDR3 spells CSVSGLAGAPAYEQYF. CDR3 nucleotide sequence: TGCAGCGTCTCGGGGCTAGCGGGAGCGCCAGCCTACGAGCAGTACTTC.

This rearrangement joins TRBV5-4 to TRBJ2-5, with 10 nucleotides matching TRBD1. V trimming: 0 bases; J trimming: 4 bases; junction bases outside the gene matches: 9. Germline V lookup: CDR1 SGHNT, CDR2 YYREEE (reference sequence). The CDR3 runs to 17 residues. CDR3 in amino acids: CASSLAGWDRGIETQYF. The CDR3 coding sequence is TGTGCCAGCAGCTTGGCAGGGTGGGACAGGGGTATAGAGACCCAGTACTTC.

The chain couples TRBV10-1 to TRBJ1-2, with 11 bases lining up with TRBD1. The CDR3 covers 14 residues. The V segment lost 5 bases and the J segment 3 bases; nucleotides outside the gene matches: 2. CDR1 WNHNN and CDR2 SYGVQD come from the germline V gene (reference sequence). The CDR3 protein is CASSSGQGDYGYTF. In DNA form, the CDR3 reads TGCGCCAGCAGTTCGGGACAGGGGGACTATGGCTACACCTTC.

V gene TRBV19 combines with J gene TRBJ2-3; a possible D gene is TRBD2 (6 bases). Germline values: CDR1 LNHDA, CDR2 SQIVND (reference sequence). V shed 5 bases and J shed 0 bases, with 15 bases lying between them. The CDR3 totals 16 residues. CDR3 loop: CASSSYSGPSTDTQYF. The CDR3 DNA reads TGTGCCAGTAGTTCATATAGCGGACCTAGCACAGATACGCAGTATTTT.

A remark on this clone: The same CDR3 also results from other DNA sequences found in this sample. The rearrangement joins TRBV13 to TRBJ2-5; a weak D match, TRBD2 (5 bases). Trimming stripped 0 bases from V and 5 bases from J, with 7 bases between. Germline V gene lookup returns CDR1 PRHDT and CDR2 FYEKMQ (reference sequence). The CDR3 length is 13 residues. The CDR3 nucleotides are TGTGCCAGCAGCTTAGGGCGCGGGGAGACCCAGTACTTC. Its translation: CASSLGRGETQYF.

This clone appeared once. V and J are TRBV5-1 and TRBJ2-3, with D possibly matching TRBD2 (6 bases). Trimming cost V 0 bases and J 6 bases, with 8 bases left between them. The CDR3 runs 13 residues. CDR1 SGHRS and CDR2 YFSETQ come from the germline V gene. CDR3 loop: CASSLEAGDTQYF. Here the CDR3 DNA reads TGCGCCAGCAGCTTGGAAGCGGGTGATACGCAGTATTTT.

The rearrangement uses TRBV19 and TRBJ1-1, with 8 bases aligning to TRBD1. CDR1 and CDR2 from the germline V gene are LNHDA and SQIVND (reference sequence). There are 14 residues in the CDR3. The V gene end was trimmed by 10 bases and the J gene end by 0 bases; junction bases not matched to a gene: 7. This CDR3 reads CATETGGMNTEAFF. The CDR3 nucleotides are TGTGCCACCGAAACAGGGGGGATGAACACTGAAGCTTTCTTT.

The chain combines TRBV30 with TRBJ2-2, with 9 bases identical to TRBD1. Trimming at V came to 2 bases and at J to 5 bases, leaving 3 bases not matched to a gene. Germline loops: CDR1 GTSNPN, CDR2 SVGIG (reference sequence). The length of the CDR3 is 14 residues. CDR3 in amino acids: CAWSKGQGTGELFF. DNA of the CDR3: TGTGCCTGGAGTAAGGGACAGGGAACCGGGGAGCTGTTTTTT.

The chain links TRBV30 to TRBJ1-1; 8 bases are shared with TRBD1. This CDR3 is built from 13 residues. V was pared by 7 bases and J by 0 bases, with 4 bases of the junction left unmatched. Germline V gene data show CDR1 as GTSNPN and CDR2 as SVGIG (reference sequence). The chain's CDR3 is CAYRGGLNTEAFF. The DNA of the CDR3 is TGTGCCTACAGGGGGGGATTGAACACTGAAGCTTTCTTT.

This chain links TRBV28 with TRBJ1-2; a weak D match, TRBD1 (5 bases). The CDR3 is 12 amino acids. V lost 8 bases and J lost 8, with 15 bases in between. CDR1 is MDHEN, CDR2 SYDVKM, per germline. The CDR3 sequence: CASYGTFQGYTF. DNA for the CDR3: TGTGCCAGCTACGGGACTTTTCAGGGCTACACCTTC.

There are a few counts of this clone. The chain links TRBV28 to TRBJ1-2, with 10 positions matching TRBD1. The CDR3 covers 14 residues. Germline values: CDR1 MDHEN, CDR2 SYDVKM. J was trimmed by 5 bases and V by 6 bases; bases with no gene match: 6. In DNA, the CDR3 is TGTGCCAGCAGATCTGGACAGGGGGTATATGGCTACACCTTC. Amino acid sequence: CASRSGQGVYGYTF.

The count of this clone is one. The V gene is TRBV6-1, the J gene TRBJ1-4; D unclear. V was trimmed by 2 bases and J by 8 bases, leaving 15 bases between them. Germline CDR1 reads MNHNS; CDR2 reads SASEGT. The CDR3 has 15 residues. The CDR3 reads CASSELPGIGEKLFF. CDR3 in DNA: TGTGCCAGCAGTGAACTTCCGGGGATTGGGGAAAAACTGTTTTTT.

The chain combines TRBV11-2 with TRBJ2-1; perhaps TRBD1 as D (6 bases). Trimming removed 6 bases at V and 6 bases at J, with 9 bases between. Per germline, CDR1 SGHAT and CDR2 FQNNGV. This CDR3 is 12 amino acids long. The CDR3: CASSRTVNEQFF. In DNA, the CDR3 is TGTGCCAGCAGTAGGACAGTCAATGAGCAGTTCTTC.

The CDR3 DNA follows: TGTGCCAGCAGCGCCGATGCGACAGGGGCCCGGGATGGCTACACCTTC. Its protein product is CASSADATGARDGYTF. The rearrangement uses TRBV9 and TRBJ1-2; TRBD1 aligns across 8 bases. This CDR3 region has 16 residues. Trimming cost V 3 bases and J 6 bases; bases outside gene matches: 13. Per germline, CDR1 SGDLS and CDR2 YYNGEE. The entire variable domain, with the rest obtained from reference TRBV9 and TRBJ1-2, is as follows: DSGVTQTPKHLITATGQRVTLRCSPRSGDLSVYWYQQSLDQGLQFLIQYYNGEERAKGNILERFSAQQFPDLHSELNLSSLELGDSALYFCASSADATGARDGYTFGSGTRLTVV.

CDR3 sequence: CASSLLASSTDTQYF. The CDR3 bases are TGTGCCAGCAGTTTATTGGCCTCAAGCACAGATACGCAGTATTTT. The chain uses TRBV27 and TRBJ2-3; no clear D gene. V gave up 1 base and J gave up 0 bases, with 8 bases separating them. CDR1 is MNHEY, CDR2 SMNVEV, per germline (reference sequence). This CDR3 comprises 15 residues.

The V gene is TRBV11-1, the J gene TRBJ2-1; 8 nucleotides match TRBD1. CDR3 length: 15 residues. Trimming cost V 2 bases and J 8 bases; bases outside gene matches: 8. The germline CDR1 and CDR2 sequences are SGHAT and FQDESV (reference sequence). The CDR3 spells CASSLFWGQADEQFF. As DNA, the CDR3 is TGTGCCAGCAGCTTATTCTGGGGACAGGCCGATGAGCAGTTCTTC.

V gene TRBV15 combines with J gene TRBJ2-2, with 12 bases matching TRBD2. The CDR3 is 16 amino acids. The J segment lost 6 bases and the V segment lost 3 bases, leaving 5 bases of the junction unmatched. Germline CDR1 LNHNV, CDR2 YYDKDF (reference sequence). CDR3 nucleotide sequence: TGTGCCACCAGCAGTCTGACTAGCGGGAGAGCCGGGGAGCTGTTTTTT. This sequence encodes CATSSLTSGRAGELFF.

Here the CDR3 reads CASRRSTGFNQPQHF. The CDR3 region has the DNA TGTGCCAGCAGGAGGAGTACAGGGTTCAATCAGCCCCAGCATTTT. The chain links TRBV6-5 to TRBJ1-5; TRBD1 is a possible D gene (6 bases). The V gene's germline CDR1 is MNHEY and CDR2 SVGAGI. Trimming took 6 bases from V and 3 from J, leaving 15 bases between them. This CDR3 comprises 15 residues.

V usage is TRBV28 and J usage is TRBJ1-2; D gene ambiguous. Trimming took off 7 bases at V and 8 bases at J, with 17 bases between the two ends. This CDR3 comprises 13 residues. The germline gives CDR1 MDHEN, CDR2 SYDVKM. In DNA form, the CDR3 reads TGTGCCAGCATCACCTCCCGGCGGGAAGGCTACACCTTC. It encodes CASITSRREGYTF.

The J gene is TRBJ1-1, the V gene TRBV18; 8 bases line up with TRBD1. In germline, CDR1 is KGHSH, CDR2 LQKENI. With V trimmed by 4 bases and J by 3 bases, 1 base remained unmatched. The CDR3 is made up of 13 amino acids. The CDR3 protein is CASSQTGDTEAFF. The DNA of the CDR3 is TGTGCCAGCTCACAGACAGGGGACACTGAAGCTTTCTTT.

This chain uses TRBV5-5 with TRBJ2-2; D is unclear. In germline, CDR1 is SGHKS, CDR2 YYEKEE (reference sequence). The CDR3 consists of 12 residues. V was clipped by 0 bases and J by 6 bases, with 3 bases between them. The CDR3 loop reads CASSLGAGELFF. Here the CDR3 DNA reads TGTGCCAGCAGCTTGGGAGCCGGGGAGCTGTTTTTT.

The chain recombines TRBV24-1 with TRBJ2-7; 12 bases align to TRBD2. Trimming cost V 2 bases and J 9 bases; bases outside gene matches: 13. This CDR3 has 17 amino acids. In germline, CDR1 is KGHDR, CDR2 SFDVKD. CDR3 nucleotide sequence: TGTGCCACCAGTGATTCCCACCCGTCTAGCGGGAGGGCCTGGCAGTACTTC. Protein: CATSDSHPSSGRAWQYF.